This TCR beta chain was sequenced in a study of T cell responses to AZD1222 COVID-19 vaccine. As for this clone: Its antigen is currently unknown.

The CDR3 spans 13 residues. Germline V gives CDR1 SEHNR, CDR2 FQNEAQ (reference sequence). V was shortened by 7 bases and J by 8 bases, with 15 bases between the two germline ends. TCRdb keeps only in-frame clones here, not all; method: immunoSEQ multiplex PCR. The top ten hold 9.1% of the sample, which has some 130,000 clones, approximately 94% seen once. Study-level points and caveats: Baseline seropositives among AZD1222 recipients totaled only five or six. Mostly white British, mostly female donors; authors suggested clonal diversity may be underestimated. All repertoire sampling was performed exclusively after the peak T cell response.

The chain recombines TRBV7-9 with TRBJ2-1; D is unresolved. The specimen was peripheral blood, collected on day 0 of AZD1222 vaccination. The TCR originated in an adult in good health. The CDR3 sequence: CASIPTPWDEQFF. The CDR3 DNA is TGTGCCAGCATCCCCACCCCCTGGGATGAGCAGTTCTTC.